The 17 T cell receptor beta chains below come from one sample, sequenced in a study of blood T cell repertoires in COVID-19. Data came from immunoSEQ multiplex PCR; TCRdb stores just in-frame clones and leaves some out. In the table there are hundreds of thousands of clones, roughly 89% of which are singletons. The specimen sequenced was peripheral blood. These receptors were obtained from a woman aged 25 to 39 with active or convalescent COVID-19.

The CDR3 region is CASSLVANQPQHF. The CDR3 DNA sequence: TGTGCCAGCAGCTTAGTGGCCAATCAGCCCCAGCATTTT. V usage is TRBV7-2 and J usage is TRBJ1-5; D remains ambiguous. The CDR3 consists of 13 residues. The V gene lost 1 base and the J gene lost 3 bases, with 4 bases spanning the gap. Looked up from germline, CDR1 is SGHTA and CDR2 is FQGNSA.

CDR3 coding DNA: TGTGCCAGCAGCTTAACTGGACAGAACTATGGCTACACCTTC. This codes for CASSLTGQNYGYTF. V gene TRBV7-2 combines with J gene TRBJ1-2; D is perhaps TRBD1 (6 bases). The CDR3 runs 14 residues. Between the trimmed V and J ends, which lost 2 bases and 2 bases, there was a span of 9 bases. Germline V gene data show CDR1 as SGHTA and CDR2 as FQGNSA.

The DNA for the CDR3 is TGTGCCAGTAGTATCTTTGGGGGGGGTAGAGATACGCAGTATTTT. This translates into CASSIFGGGRDTQYF. The rearrangement joins TRBV19 to TRBJ2-3; 7 bases are a match to TRBD2. J lost 5 bases, V lost 3 bases, and 8 bases had no gene match. This CDR3 comprises 15 residues. Germline CDR1 LNHDA, CDR2 SQIVND (reference sequence).

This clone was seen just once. CDR3 nucleotide sequence: TGTGCCAGCACACGGGAGTGGGGGGGGACCCAGTACTTC. Residues: CASTREWGGTQYF. J is TRBJ2-5 and V is TRBV6-5; TRBD2 matches at 7 bases. The V and J ends lost 7 bases and 7 bases, in that order; junction bases with no gene match: 9. Per germline, CDR1 MNHEY and CDR2 SVGAGI. The CDR3 has 13 amino acids.

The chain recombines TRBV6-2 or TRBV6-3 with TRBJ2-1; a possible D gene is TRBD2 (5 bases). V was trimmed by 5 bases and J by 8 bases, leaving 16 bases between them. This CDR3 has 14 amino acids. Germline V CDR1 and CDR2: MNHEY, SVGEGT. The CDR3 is CASSPLLAPDEQFF. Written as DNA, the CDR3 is TGTGCCAGCAGTCCGTTGCTAGCTCCCGATGAGCAGTTCTTC.

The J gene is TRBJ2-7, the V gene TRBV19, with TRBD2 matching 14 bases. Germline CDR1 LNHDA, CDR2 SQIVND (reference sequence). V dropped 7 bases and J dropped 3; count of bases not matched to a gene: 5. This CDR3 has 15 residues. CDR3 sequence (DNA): TGTGCCAGTACGAGGACTAGCGGGGGGTTCTACGAGCAGTACTTC. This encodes CASTRTSGGFYEQYF.

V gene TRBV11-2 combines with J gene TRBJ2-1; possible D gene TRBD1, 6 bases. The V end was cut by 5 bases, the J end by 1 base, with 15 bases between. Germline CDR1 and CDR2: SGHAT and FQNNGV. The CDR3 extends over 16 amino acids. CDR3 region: CASSRNSQGSYNEQFF. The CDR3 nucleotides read TGTGCCAGCAGCCGGAATAGCCAGGGGTCCTACAATGAGCAGTTCTTC. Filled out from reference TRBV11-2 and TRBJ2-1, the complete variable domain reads EAGVAQSPRYKIIEKRQSVAFWCNPISGHATLYWYQQILGQGPKLLIQFQNNGVVDDSQLPKDRFSAERLKGVDSTLKIQPAKLEDSAVYLCASSRNSQGSYNEQFFGPGTRLTVL.

The CDR3 DNA is TGTGCCAGCAGCCGCTATAGCGGGAACAATGAGCAGTTCTTC. Its translation is CASSRYSGNNEQFF. The chain recombines TRBV7-9 with TRBJ2-1; TRBD2 aligns across 8 bases. After removal of 5 bases from V and 5 bases from J, the junction contained 5 bases not matched to a gene. The CDR3 runs to 14 residues. Germline CDR1 SEHNR, CDR2 FQNEAQ (reference sequence).

CDR3 region: CASSYNGDQPQHF. Here the CDR3 DNA reads TGTGCCAGCAGTTACAACGGAGATCAGCCCCAGCATTTT. The chain is built from TRBV6-5 and TRBJ1-5; D remains ambiguous. Per the germline V gene, CDR1 is MNHEY and CDR2 is SVGAGI. Trimming removed 2 bases at V and 5 bases at J, with 7 bases between. The CDR3 covers 13 residues.

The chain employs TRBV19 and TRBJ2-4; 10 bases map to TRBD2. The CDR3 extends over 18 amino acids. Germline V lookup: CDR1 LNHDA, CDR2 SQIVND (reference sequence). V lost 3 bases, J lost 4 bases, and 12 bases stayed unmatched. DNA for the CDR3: TGTGCCAGTAGTATGGGCAGCACGGGACTAGCGTCTAAAAACATTCAGTACTTC. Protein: CASSMGSTGLASKNIQYF.

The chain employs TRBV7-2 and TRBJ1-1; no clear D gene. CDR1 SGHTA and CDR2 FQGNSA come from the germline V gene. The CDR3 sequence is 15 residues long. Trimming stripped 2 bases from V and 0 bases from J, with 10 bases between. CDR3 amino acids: CASSLRLPMNTEAFF. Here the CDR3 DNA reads TGTGCCAGCAGCTTAAGACTGCCCATGAACACTGAAGCTTTCTTT.

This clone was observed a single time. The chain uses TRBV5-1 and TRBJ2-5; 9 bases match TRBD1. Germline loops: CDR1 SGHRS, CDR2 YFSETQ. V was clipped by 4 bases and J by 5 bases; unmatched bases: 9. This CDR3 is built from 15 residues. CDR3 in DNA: TGCGCCAGCAGCCAGATACAGGGGGCCGGGGAGACCCAGTACTTC. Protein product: CASSQIQGAGETQYF.

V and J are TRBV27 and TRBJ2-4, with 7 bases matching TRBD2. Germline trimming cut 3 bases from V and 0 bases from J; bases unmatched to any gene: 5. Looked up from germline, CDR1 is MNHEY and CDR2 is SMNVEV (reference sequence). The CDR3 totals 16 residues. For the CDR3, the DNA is TGTGCCAGCAGTTTCCTAGCGGACCTAGCCAAAAACATTCAGTACTTC. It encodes CASSFLADLAKNIQYF.

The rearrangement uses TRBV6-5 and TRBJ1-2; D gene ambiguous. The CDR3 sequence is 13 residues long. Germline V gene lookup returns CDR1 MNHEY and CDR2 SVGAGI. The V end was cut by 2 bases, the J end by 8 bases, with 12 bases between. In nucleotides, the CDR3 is TGTGCCAGCAGTTACCTGGCCGCGGGGGGCTACACCTTC. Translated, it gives CASSYLAAGGYTF.

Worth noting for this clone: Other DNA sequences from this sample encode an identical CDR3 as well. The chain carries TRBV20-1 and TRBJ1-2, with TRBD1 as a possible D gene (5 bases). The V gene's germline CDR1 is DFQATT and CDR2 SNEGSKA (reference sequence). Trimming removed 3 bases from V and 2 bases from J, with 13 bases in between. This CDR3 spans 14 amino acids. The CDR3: CSASEGQGNYGYTF. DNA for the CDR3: TGCAGTGCTAGTGAGGGGCAGGGAAACTATGGCTACACCTTC.

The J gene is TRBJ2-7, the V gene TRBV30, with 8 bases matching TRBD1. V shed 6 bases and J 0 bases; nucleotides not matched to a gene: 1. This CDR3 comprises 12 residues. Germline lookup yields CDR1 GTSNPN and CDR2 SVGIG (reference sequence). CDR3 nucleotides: TGTGCCTGTGGGACAGGCTCCTACGAGCAGTACTTC. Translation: CACGTGSYEQYF.

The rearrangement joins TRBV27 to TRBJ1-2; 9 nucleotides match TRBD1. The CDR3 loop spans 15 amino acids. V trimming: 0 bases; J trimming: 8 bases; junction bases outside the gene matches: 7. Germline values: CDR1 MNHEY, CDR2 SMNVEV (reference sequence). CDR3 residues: CASSLSLTGGTGYTF. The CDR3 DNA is TGTGCCAGCAGTTTATCCCTGACAGGGGGAACGGGCTACACCTTC.